This TCR beta chain came from a study of T cells expressing NK-cell markers. Study information: The TCR beta repertoires originated in sorted CD3+CD56+NKG2C+, CD3+CD56+NKG2C- and CD3+CD56-NKG2C+ T cells. Sequenced donors, eight in total, included seven who were HCMV-seropositive and one who was seronegative.

Study results and caveats: Questions lingered over whether expanded NKG2C+ T cell clones were HCMV-specific.

TCRdb re-called the 5' RACE reads; one entry per CDR3 protein, DNA not given. In total, the table holds a few hundred thousand distinct CDR3 sequences. Of note for this clonotype: The antigen is undetermined.

This CDR3 comprises 16 residues. Germline V gives CDR1 SGHTA, CDR2 FQGNSA. The sequenced sample was blood T cells: a sorted CD56 or NKG2C T cell subset, CD4+ or CD8+ T cells, or bulk PBMC T cells (not recorded which). The chain combines TRBV7-2 with TRBJ2-7; as DNA is missing, the TRBD1 call by TCRdb cannot be tested. This clonotype originated in a man between 18 and 35 years old in good health. CDR3 protein: CASSPDSLSAPYEQYF. The complete variable domain, with remaining parts taken from reference TRBV7-2 and TRBJ2-7, reads GAGVSQSPSNKVTEKGKDVELRCDPISGHTALYWYRQSLGQGLEFLIYFQGNSAPDKSGLPSDRFSAERTGGSVSTLTIQRTQQEDSAVYLCASSPDSLSAPYEQYFGPGTRLTVT.